Sequencing of this TCR beta chain was carried out in a study of blood T cell repertoires in COVID-19. Study background: Samples came from the United States, Italy and Spain, spanning acute and convalescent COVID-19. PBMCs, B-cell-depleted T cells, or T cells were the source of the cDNA or gDNA that made up the material.

As originally analysed: Reference gene primer amplification in the assay estimated nucleated cell counts. TCRdb's table, derived via immunoSEQ multiplex PCR, lists solely in-frame clones and lacks some. The V and J calls and clone size come from that table; D and trimming were worked out from the DNA. The repertoire includes 66,000 or so clones, over 75% of them detected once, and around 10% sits in the top ten. This clone was picked up a small number of times. The CDR3 loop spans 16 amino acids. V was cut by 5 bases and J by 2 bases, with 16 bases left in between. The germline V gene has CDR1 MNHEY and CDR2 SVGEGT.

The specimen sequenced was peripheral blood. The receptor was derived from a human donor in a cohort sampled during active COVID-19. This chain links TRBV6-2 or TRBV6-3 with TRBJ2-1; TRBD1 might be the D (6 bases). The CDR3 coding sequence is TGTGCCAGCAGTCCACAACAGGGTATACCCTACAATGAGCAGTTCTTC. Translating it yields CASSPQQGIPYNEQFF.